This is a list of T cell receptor beta chains from one sample in a study of T cells in Graves' hyperthyroidism and ophthalmopathy. In TCRdb, the multiplex PCR reads were re-called with MiXCR into one record per CDR3 protein. The sample lists roughly 800,000 distinct CDR3 sequences, over 35% occurring once. The sequencing input was blood. Receptor source: a young man with Graves' hyperthyroidism. CDR3s include the opening cysteine and the closing phenylalanine or tryptophan. The D gene is left open where the match is weak. Clone sizes are given selectively: once, few, many, or a class where the clone is expanded.

D gene: TRBD2; clone size: many; V gene: TRBV29-1; J gene: TRBJ2-5; CDR3 length: 13; CDR3 protein: CSVPTSGVETQYF; CDR3 DNA: TGCAGCGTTCCGACTAGCGGGGTGGAGACCCAGTACTTC
D gene: .; clone size: many; V gene: TRBV7-7; J gene: TRBJ1-1; CDR3 length: 13; CDR3 protein: CASSQFVDTEAFF; CDR3 DNA: TGTGCTAGCAGCCAATTTGTGGACACTGAAGCTTTCTTT
D gene: .; clone size: few; V gene: TRBV16; J gene: TRBJ2-5; CDR3 length: 13; CDR3 protein: CASSLESEETQYF; CDR3 DNA: TGTGCCAGCAGCCTTGAGAGCGAAGAGACCCAGTACTTC
D gene: TRBD1; clone size: .; V gene: TRBV7-9; J gene: TRBJ2-5; CDR3 length: 15; CDR3 protein: CASSGPGQGRETQYF; CDR3 DNA: TGTGCCAGCAGCGGGCCGGGACAGGGGAGAGAGACCCAGTACTTC
D gene: TRBD1; clone size: .; V gene: TRBV6-2/TRBV6-3; J gene: TRBJ2-7; CDR3 length: 13; CDR3 protein: CATFGQGAGEQYF; CDR3 DNA: TGTGCCACCTTTGGACAGGGGGCGGGCGAGCAGTACTTC
D gene: .; clone size: few; V gene: TRBV10-2; J gene: TRBJ2-2; CDR3 length: 17; CDR3 protein: CASSPRGANAFTGELFF; CDR3 DNA: TGTGCCAGCAGCCCCCGGGGCGCCAACGCGTTCACCGGGGAGCTGTTTTTT
D gene: .; clone size: few; V gene: TRBV7-2; J gene: TRBJ2-5; CDR3 length: 14; CDR3 protein: CASSFQALQETQYF; CDR3 DNA: TGTGCCAGCAGCTTTCAGGCCCTACAAGAGACCCAGTACTTC
D gene: TRBD1; clone size: .; V gene: TRBV2; J gene: TRBJ1-1; CDR3 length: 15; CDR3 protein: CASIRDRNMDTEAFF; CDR3 DNA: TGTGCCAGCATACGGGACAGAAATATGGACACTGAAGCTTTCTTT
D gene: .; clone size: many; V gene: TRBV7-9; J gene: TRBJ1-1; CDR3 length: 15; CDR3 protein: CASSLGPWGSTEAFF; CDR3 DNA: TGTGCCAGCAGCTTAGGCCCCTGGGGGAGCACTGAAGCTTTCTTT
D gene: .; clone size: .; V gene: TRBV12-3/TRBV12-4; J gene: TRBJ2-7; CDR3 length: 14; CDR3 protein: CASSNSTSPYEQYF; CDR3 DNA: TGTGCCAGCAGTAACAGCACTTCTCCCTACGAGCAGTACTTC
D gene: .; clone size: few; V gene: TRBV12-3/TRBV12-4; J gene: TRBJ2-2; CDR3 length: 14; CDR3 protein: CASSADPNTGELFF; CDR3 DNA: TGTGCCAGCAGTGCGGATCCGAACACCGGGGAGCTGTTTTTT
D gene: .; clone size: few; V gene: TRBV7-6; J gene: TRBJ2-5; CDR3 length: 14; CDR3 protein: CASSLEVVPETQYF; CDR3 DNA: TGTGCCAGCAGCTTAGAGGTAGTCCCAGAGACCCAGTACTTC
D gene: TRBD1; clone size: .; V gene: TRBV29-1; J gene: TRBJ2-7; CDR3 length: 14; CDR3 protein: CSVGGQGASYEQYF; CDR3 DNA: TGCAGCGTTGGGGGACAGGGGGCGTCCTACGAGCAGTACTTC
D gene: .; clone size: .; V gene: TRBV7-3; J gene: TRBJ2-7; CDR3 length: 14; CDR3 protein: CASSGGGTFYEQYF; CDR3 DNA: TGTGCCAGCAGCGGCGGCGGGACTTTCTACGAGCAGTACTTC
D gene: .; clone size: many; V gene: TRBV29-1; J gene: TRBJ1-1; CDR3 length: 13; CDR3 protein: CSVDLGQYTEAFF; CDR3 DNA: TGCAGCGTTGATTTGGGTCAATACACTGAAGCTTTCTTT
D gene: .; clone size: .; V gene: TRBV30; J gene: TRBJ1-3; CDR3 length: 12; CDR3 protein: CALQISGNTIYF; CDR3 DNA: TGTGCTTTACAAATCTCTGGAAACACCATATATTTT
D gene: .; clone size: .; V gene: TRBV6-6; J gene: TRBJ1-6; CDR3 length: 14; CDR3 protein: CASTSATFYSPLHF; CDR3 DNA: TGTGCCAGCACCTCCGCGACCTTCTATTCACCCCTCCACTTT
D gene: .; clone size: .; V gene: TRBV6-2/TRBV6-3; J gene: TRBJ1-5; CDR3 length: 16; CDR3 protein: CASSYSIGQGYQPQHF; CDR3 DNA: TGTGCCAGCAGTTACTCGATCGGGCAGGGGTATCAGCCCCAGCATTTT
D gene: TRBD1; clone size: .; V gene: TRBV5-5; J gene: TRBJ2-7; CDR3 length: 14; CDR3 protein: CASSFGQGDYEQHF; CDR3 DNA: TGCGCCAGCAGCTTCGGACAGGGTGACTACGAGCAGCACTTC
D gene: .; clone size: .; V gene: TRBV5-6; J gene: TRBJ2-2; CDR3 length: 15; CDR3 protein: CASSWGHINTGELFF; CDR3 DNA: TGTGCCAGCAGCTGGGGACACATCAACACCGGGGAGCTGTTTTTT
D gene: TRBD1; clone size: few; V gene: TRBV7-2; J gene: TRBJ2-7; CDR3 length: 14; CDR3 protein: CASSSQGAEYEQYF; CDR3 DNA: TGTGCCAGCAGTTCACAGGGGGCGGAGTACGAGCAGTACTTC
D gene: .; clone size: .; V gene: TRBV6-5; J gene: TRBJ1-1; CDR3 length: 14; CDR3 protein: CASSYSAGDTEAFF; CDR3 DNA: TGTGCCAGCAGTTACTCTGCGGGCGACACTGAAGCTTTCTTT
D gene: .; clone size: many; V gene: TRBV20-1; J gene: TRBJ2-7; CDR3 length: 11; CDR3 protein: CSARALYEQYF; CDR3 DNA: TGCAGTGCTAGAGCCCTCTACGAGCAGTACTTC
D gene: TRBD2; clone size: few; V gene: TRBV4-1; J gene: TRBJ2-5; CDR3 length: 16; CDR3 protein: CASSQEGTSGVETQYF; CDR3 DNA: TGTGCCAGCAGCCAAGAGGGGACTAGCGGGGTCGAGACCCAGTACTTC
D gene: .; clone size: many; V gene: TRBV2; J gene: TRBJ1-4; CDR3 length: 15; CDR3 protein: CASIVDAATNEKLFF; CDR3 DNA: TGTGCCAGCATAGTAGACGCAGCAACTAATGAAAAACTGTTTTTT
D gene: TRBD1; clone size: .; V gene: TRBV10-3; J gene: TRBJ1-1; CDR3 length: 14; CDR3 protein: CAISEMTGGGEAFF; CDR3 DNA: TGTGCCATCAGTGAGATGACAGGGGGGGGTGAAGCTTTCTTT
D gene: .; clone size: .; V gene: TRBV14; J gene: TRBJ1-6; CDR3 length: 15; CDR3 protein: CASSPSRGHNSPLHF; CDR3 DNA: TGTGCCAGCAGCCCTTCGCGGGGTCATAATTCACCCCTCCACTTT
D gene: .; clone size: .; V gene: TRBV2; J gene: TRBJ2-7; CDR3 length: 13; CDR3 protein: CASSYGDDYEQYF; CDR3 DNA: TGTGCCAGCAGTTATGGGGACGACTACGAGCAGTACTTC
D gene: .; clone size: .; V gene: TRBV29-1; J gene: TRBJ1-4; CDR3 length: 18; CDR3 protein: CSLGGGGGRCATNEKLFF; CDR3 DNA: TGCAGCCTAGGGGGTGGCGGGGGTCGGTGTGCAACTAATGAAAAACTGTTTTTT
D gene: TRBD1; clone size: once; V gene: TRBV12-3/TRBV12-4; J gene: TRBJ1-2; CDR3 length: 13; CDR3 protein: CAISPSPGTGYTF; CDR3 DNA: TGTGCCATCAGTCCCTCCCCGGGGACAGGGTACACCTTC
D gene: .; clone size: .; V gene: TRBV14; J gene: TRBJ1-1; CDR3 length: 15; CDR3 protein: CASSQQRGLNTEAFF; CDR3 DNA: TGTGCCAGCAGCCAACAGAGGGGACTGAACACTGAAGCTTTCTTT
D gene: .; clone size: .; V gene: TRBV7-8; J gene: TRBJ2-7; CDR3 length: 14; CDR3 protein: CASSLNEGYYEQYF; CDR3 DNA: TGTGCCAGCAGCTTAAACGAGGGTTATTACGAGCAGTACTTC
D gene: .; clone size: .; V gene: TRBV7-2; J gene: TRBJ1-2; CDR3 length: 14; CDR3 protein: CASSPQGWSYGYTF; CDR3 DNA: TGTGCCAGCAGCCCACAGGGATGGAGCTATGGCTACACCTTC
D gene: .; clone size: .; V gene: TRBV20-1; J gene: TRBJ2-5; CDR3 length: 12; CDR3 protein: CSVSGEQETQYF; CDR3 DNA: TGCAGTGTTTCAGGGGAGCAAGAGACCCAGTACTTC
D gene: TRBD1; clone size: many; V gene: TRBV7-6; J gene: TRBJ1-1; CDR3 length: 14; CDR3 protein: CASSLETGGDEAFF; CDR3 DNA: TGTGCCAGCAGCTTAGAGACAGGGGGCGATGAAGCTTTCTTT
D gene: .; clone size: few; V gene: TRBV19; J gene: TRBJ2-6; CDR3 length: 16; CDR3 protein: CASQEPWSSGANVLTF; CDR3 DNA: TGTGCCAGTCAAGAACCCTGGTCCTCTGGGGCCAACGTCCTGACTTTC
D gene: .; clone size: .; V gene: TRBV6-5; J gene: TRBJ1-5; CDR3 length: 17; CDR3 protein: CASSHPTRQGIGQPQHF; CDR3 DNA: TGTGCCAGCAGTCACCCCACGCGTCAAGGGATCGGTCAGCCCCAGCATTTT
D gene: .; clone size: .; V gene: TRBV7-2; J gene: TRBJ2-7; CDR3 length: 16; CDR3 protein: CASSIGTGLSSYEQYF; CDR3 DNA: TGTGCCAGCAGCATTGGGACGGGGCTCAGCTCCTACGAGCAGTACTTC
D gene: .; clone size: few; V gene: TRBV5-6; J gene: TRBJ2-6; CDR3 length: 18; CDR3 protein: CASSLLETGDSGANVLTF; CDR3 DNA: TGTGCCAGCAGCTTGTTGGAGACAGGCGACTCTGGGGCCAACGTCCTGACTTTC
D gene: .; clone size: many; V gene: TRBV7-9; J gene: TRBJ1-2; CDR3 length: 15; CDR3 protein: CASSLPSGRDSGYTF; CDR3 DNA: TGTGCCAGCAGCTTACCCAGTGGACGGGACTCTGGCTACACCTTC
D gene: .; clone size: .; V gene: TRBV9; J gene: TRBJ2-2; CDR3 length: 16; CDR3 protein: CASSPMAGADTGELFF; CDR3 DNA: TGTGCCAGCAGCCCCATGGCGGGGGCGGACACCGGGGAGCTGTTTTTT
D gene: .; clone size: many; V gene: TRBV9; J gene: TRBJ2-6; CDR3 length: 15; CDR3 protein: CASSPRVGGANVLTF; CDR3 DNA: TGTGCCAGCAGCCCCAGAGTAGGTGGGGCCAACGTCCTGACTTTC
D gene: .; clone size: many; V gene: TRBV6-6; J gene: TRBJ2-7; CDR3 length: 12; CDR3 protein: CASAPGPYEQYF; CDR3 DNA: TGTGCCAGCGCTCCGGGCCCCTACGAGCAGTACTTC
D gene: .; clone size: many; V gene: TRBV7-2; J gene: TRBJ1-6; CDR3 length: 13; CDR3 protein: CASSQGNNSPLHF; CDR3 DNA: TGTGCCAGCAGCCAGGGAAATAATTCACCCCTCCACTTT
D gene: TRBD1; clone size: few; V gene: TRBV12-3/TRBV12-4; J gene: TRBJ2-5; CDR3 length: 16; CDR3 protein: CASSGRDRSSRETQYF; CDR3 DNA: TGTGCCAGCAGTGGCCGGGACAGGTCCTCGCGAGAGACCCAGTACTTC
D gene: .; clone size: few; V gene: TRBV5-1; J gene: TRBJ1-5; CDR3 length: 15; CDR3 protein: CASSLTGISNQPQHF; CDR3 DNA: TGCGCCAGCAGCTTGACAGGGATTAGCAATCAGCCCCAGCATTTT
D gene: TRBD1; clone size: .; V gene: TRBV10-3; J gene: TRBJ1-5; CDR3 length: 14; CDR3 protein: CAISLVRGNQPQHF; CDR3 DNA: TGTGCCATCAGTTTGGTCAGGGGGAATCAGCCCCAGCATTTT
D gene: .; clone size: .; V gene: TRBV7-2; J gene: TRBJ2-5; CDR3 length: 16; CDR3 protein: CASSFTPGHLRETQYF; CDR3 DNA: TGTGCCAGCAGCTTCACTCCGGGACACCTGCGAGAGACCCAGTACTTC
D gene: TRBD1; clone size: .; V gene: TRBV4-1; J gene: TRBJ2-2; CDR3 length: 15; CDR3 protein: CASSQRQGASGELFF; CDR3 DNA: TGCGCCAGCAGCCAGAGACAGGGGGCTTCCGGGGAGCTGTTTTTT